The 31 T cell receptor delta chains presented below share a single source sample, sequenced in a study of gamma-delta chains in newborns, infants, children. TCRdb redid the clone calls on the reads with CATT. This table holds about 3,500 delta-chain clones, 0.5% to 0.7% found once. The specimen sequenced was blood. The receptors come from a child who was a newborn, infant or young child, either healthy, febrile or measles-vaccinated (not recorded which).

Regarding this clone: This likely reflects a read error, since a far larger clone is one base away. The same CDR3 also results from other DNA sequences found in this sample. The rearrangement joins TRDV2 to TRDJ1, with 7 bases fitting TRDD3. This CDR3 region has 14 residues. CDR1 GEAIGNYY and CDR2 EKD come from the germline V gene. This chain's CDR3 is CACDALLGNDKLIF. CDR3 DNA: TGTGCCTGTGACGCCCTACTGGGGAACGATAAACTCATCTTC.

Regarding this clone: The TCRdb record carries a much larger clone's protein, which differs from this DNA's translation at residue 16; a read error is the likely cause, and the protein listed here is the DNA translation. The chain couples TRDV2 to TRDJ3; the match to TRDD3 covers 11 bases. The CDR3 sequence is 18 residues long. The germline gives CDR1 GEAIGNYY, CDR2 EKD. The CDR3 bases are TGTGCCTGTGACATACTGGGGGATAACGCCTGGGACACCCGACAGTTGTTTTTC. Amino acids: CACDILGDNAWDTRQLFF.

With regard to this clone: TCRdb records a much larger clone's protein for this DNA, with a difference at residue 4 that likely arises from a read error; the protein given is the translation of the DNA. The chain recombines TRAV29/DV5 with TRDJ2; D might be TRDD3 (6 bases). Trimming took off 4 bases at V and 1 base at J, with 17 bases between the two ends. Germline V gives CDR1 NSMFDY, CDR2 ISSIKDK. This CDR3 has 16 amino acids. The CDR3 DNA reads TGTGCAGCAGGCGCGGGGGACCCCATTTTGACAGCACAACTCTTCTTT. Encoded protein: CAAGAGDPILTAQLFF.

A few counts support this clone. For this DNA, TCRdb reports the protein of a much larger clone, which diverges at residue 3, most likely from a read error; the protein presented here is translated directly from the DNA. The CDR3 DNA follows: TGTGCCCGTGACAGTGTGAACAAACCGTGGGACACCCGACAGATGTTTTTC. It yields the protein CARDSVNKPWDTRQMFF. This chain links TRDV2 with TRDJ3; D call uncertain. The CDR3 spans 17 residues. Looked up from germline, CDR1 is GEAIGNYY and CDR2 is EKD.

Concerning this clone: TCRdb's protein, taken from a much larger clone, differs from this DNA's translation at residue 12, likely owing to a read error; the protein displayed comes from the DNA. The genes are TRDV2 and TRDJ3, with 10 bases that match TRDD3. CDR1 is GEAIGNYY, CDR2 EKD, per germline. The CDR3 covers 17 residues. The CDR3 loop is CACDSTGGFRDARQMFF. The CDR3 DNA is TGTGCCTGTGACAGTACTGGGGGATTCCGGGACGCCCGACAGATGTTTTTC.

The chain uses TRDV2 and TRDJ3; D possibly corresponds to TRDD3 (5 bases). V dropped 7 bases and J dropped 1 base, with 13 bases sitting between them. The CDR3 is 16 residues long. Germline assignment: CDR1 GEAIGNYY and CDR2 EKD. Here the CDR3 DNA reads TGTGCCTGCGACGCGTGGGATTCCTGGGACACCCGACAGATGTTTTTC. Its translation is CACDAWDSWDTRQMFF.

Details on this clone: TCRdb records a much larger clone's protein for this DNA, with a difference at residue 10 that likely arises from a read error; the protein given is the translation of the DNA. This chain uses TRDV2 with TRDJ2; 8 bases fit TRDD3. This CDR3 region has 15 residues. After removal of 3 bases from V and 6 bases from J, the junction contained 8 bases not matched to a gene. Germline CDR1 and CDR2: GEAIGNYY and EKD. The CDR3 DNA reads as TGTGCCTGTGACGGACTGGGGGTCGAGGCAGCACAACTCTTCTTT. Translated: CACDGLGVEAAQLFF.

A word on this clone: A far bigger clonotype differs at one base, so this is likely a read error. In the same sample, other DNA sequences code for this CDR3. The chain joins TRDV2 to TRDJ2; 11 bases map to TRDD3. CDR3 size: 16 residues. Germline CDR1 and CDR2: GEAIGNYY and EKD. CDR3: CACDPLGDTLTAQLFF. The CDR3, as DNA: TGTGCCTGTGACCCCCTGGGGGATACTTTGACGGCACAACTCTTCTTT.

Concerning this clone itself: The protein in TCRdb stems from a much larger clone and differs at residue 6 from this DNA's translation, likely a read error; here the protein is translated from the DNA. The V gene is TRDV2, the J gene TRDJ1; D call uncertain. Germline CDR1 is GEAIGNYY and CDR2 is EKD. This CDR3 spans 18 amino acids. Trimming pared 1 base from V and 2 bases from J, leaving 22 bases between. The CDR3 region is CACDTVDTRDPGTDKLIF. The CDR3 region has the DNA TGTGCCTGTGACACAGTCGACACCCGGGACCCGGGGACCGATAAACTCATCTTT.

As concerns this clone: TCRdb records a much larger clone's protein for this DNA, with a difference at residue 18 that likely arises from a read error; the protein given is the translation of the DNA. V usage is TRDV1 and J usage is TRDJ1; D unresolved. Germline V lookup: CDR1 TSWWSYY, CDR2 QGS. The CDR3 sequence is 20 residues long. The CDR3 DNA reads TGTGCTCTTGGGGAACTAGTAATGGCAACATACAGCGTGTACACCGATAAACCCATCTTT. This encodes CALGELVMATYSVYTDKPIF.

This clone turned up a few times. TCRdb's listed protein matches a much larger clone and diverges from this DNA's translation at residue 5, likely through a read error; the protein shown comes from the DNA. The rearrangement joins TRDV2 to TRDJ3; D may be TRDD3 (5 bases). The V gene lost 3 bases and the J gene lost 0 bases, with 11 bases spanning the gap. There are 17 residues in the CDR3. Germline V gene lookup returns CDR1 GEAIGNYY and CDR2 EKD. The CDR3 protein is CACDAWANSWDTRQMFF. The CDR3 region has the DNA TGTGCCTGTGACGCCTGGGCTAACTCCTGGGACACCCGACAGATGTTTTTC.

The gene calls are TRDV2 and TRDJ3; TRDD3 agrees at 9 bases. The CDR3 has 20 residues. CDR1 is GEAIGNYY and CDR2 is EKD in the germline V gene. J was trimmed by 2 bases and V by 0 bases; bases with no gene match: 10. As DNA, the CDR3 is TGTGCCTGTGACACCGTCGGGGGGATACAGGTTACCTGGGACACCCGACAGATGTTTTTC. Encoded protein: CACDTVGGIQVTWDTRQMFF.

This clone was seen more than once but under ten times. A far larger clone is a single base away, which makes a read error likely. This CDR3 is also generated by other DNA sequences in the sample. The rearrangement links TRDV2 to TRDJ3; D is possibly TRDD3 (5 bases). This CDR3 region has 17 residues. Germline CDR1 and CDR2: GEAIGNYY and EKD. CDR3 amino acids: CACDTWANSWDTRQMFF. In DNA, the CDR3 is TGTGCCTGCGACACCTGGGCTAACTCCTGGGACACCCGACAGATGTTTTTC.

A remark on this clone: The protein given by TCRdb reflects a much larger clone and differs at residue 10 from this DNA's translation, likely from a read error; the protein shown is the DNA's translation. V and J are TRDV2 and TRDJ3; 11 bases match TRDD3. Per the germline V gene, CDR1 is GEAIGNYY and CDR2 is EKD. V was pared by 0 bases and J by 3 bases, with 3 bases of the junction left unmatched. This CDR3 has 18 residues. CDR3 in DNA: TGTGCCTGTGACACCATACTGGGGGATAGCTGGGACACCCGACAGATGTTTTTC. It translates to CACDTILGDSWDTRQMFF.

By sample fraction, this clone is large. In the same sample, other DNA sequences code for this CDR3. The chain is built from TRDV2 and TRDJ3, with TRDD3 as a possible D gene (5 bases). Trimming cost V 0 bases and J 0 bases, with 8 bases left between them. The length of the CDR3 is 17 residues. Germline assignment: CDR1 GEAIGNYY and CDR2 EKD. CDR3 sequence reads: CACDTAGSSWDTRQMFF. As DNA, the CDR3 is TGTGCCTGTGACACCGCTGGGAGCTCCTGGGACACCCGACAGATGTTTTTC.

This clone came up a few times. A far larger clone is one nucleotide away, so this likely arose from a read error. This specimen includes other DNA sequences encoding the same CDR3. The rearrangement uses TRDV2 and TRDJ3; TRDD3 aligns across 9 bases. The CDR3 loop spans 19 amino acids. CDR1 is GEAIGNYY, CDR2 EKD, per germline. The CDR3: CACDTWGYESSWDTRQMFF. The CDR3 bases are TGTGCCTGCGACACCTGGGGATACGAGAGCTCCTGGGACACCCGACAGATGTTTTTC.

Concerning this clone itself: A far larger clone is only one base removed, so a read error is likely. Distinct nucleotide sequences in the sample also encode this CDR3. The rearrangement uses TRAV29/DV5 and TRDJ1, with 10 bases lining up with TRDD3. The germline V gene has CDR1 NSMFDY and CDR2 ISSIKDK. The CDR3 runs 18 residues. CDR3 amino acids: CAARKRYWGILYTDKLIF. CDR3 in DNA: TGTGCAGCAAGAAAGAGGTACTGGGGGATTCTGTACACCGACAAACTCATCTTT. Full variable domain (remainder filled in from reference TRAV29/DV5 and TRDJ1): DQQVKQNSPSLSVQEGRISILNCDYTNSMFDYFLWYKKYPAEGPTFLISISSIKDKNEDGRFTVFLNKSAKHLSLHIVPSQPGDSAVYFCAARKRYWGILYTDKLIFGKGTRVTVEP.

This clone was counted between two and nine times. The amino acid sequence in TCRdb belongs to a much larger clone and departs from this DNA's translation at residue 4, likely a sequencing read error; the sequence shown is translated from the DNA. The CDR3 coding sequence is TGTGCCTGTGGCACCTGGGGGATGACAGCACAACTCTTCTTT. Its translation is CACGTWGMTAQLFF. The V and J genes are TRDV2 and TRDJ2; TRDD3 agrees at 8 bases. Per germline, CDR1 GEAIGNYY and CDR2 EKD. This CDR3 has 14 amino acids.

This clone appeared a few times. TCRdb's protein for this DNA is that of a much larger clone and differs from the translation at residue 5, likely a read error; the protein shown is the DNA translation. The genes are TRDV2 and TRDJ3; TRDD3 matches 12 bases. The CDR3 runs 20 residues. Trimming cost V 3 bases and J 0 bases; bases outside gene matches: 8. CDR1 is GEAIGNYY, CDR2 EKD, per germline. The CDR3 protein is CACDHILGDTSSWDTRQMFF. For the CDR3, the DNA is TGTGCCTGTGACCACATACTGGGGGATACAAGCTCCTGGGACACCCGACAGATGTTTTTC.

As to this clone: The protein recorded in TCRdb matches a much larger clone and deviates from this DNA's translation at residue 7, suggesting a read error; the protein here is obtained by translating the DNA. The chain is built from TRDV2 and TRDJ1; D is possibly TRDD2 or TRDD3 (5 bases each). This CDR3 spans 15 amino acids. Per germline, CDR1 GEAIGNYY and CDR2 EKD. Trimming stripped 4 bases from V and 0 bases from J, with 14 bases between. CDR3 in DNA: TGTGCCTGTGATGCCCTACAGGGGGACACCGATAAACTCATCTTT. Protein product: CACDALQGDTDKLIF.

With regard to this clone: This likely came from a read error, as a far larger clone is one base away. In the same sample, other DNA sequences code for this CDR3. The chain employs TRDV2 and TRDJ3, with D maybe TRDD2 (5 bases). The CDR3 runs to 17 residues. Germline CDR1 is GEAIGNYY and CDR2 is EKD. The DNA of the CDR3 is TGCGCCTGTGACACCGCCTACGAAACCTGGGACACCCGACAGATGTTTTTC. It is translated as CACDTAYETWDTRQMFF.

For the J gene the call is TRDJ1; the V gene lacks a call. The CDR3 has 14 amino acids. CDR3 in DNA: TGTGCTCTTGGGGAAGGTCCCCGCCGCTATGGACTCATCTTT. This translates into CALGEGPRRYGLIF.

This clone was detected only a few times. A read error is likely here: a far larger clone is one base away. Other DNA sequences within the sample encode an identical CDR3. The V call is TRDV2, the J call TRDJ2; 11 bases are a match to TRDD3. Germline lookup yields CDR1 GEAIGNYY and CDR2 EKD. The CDR3 runs 15 residues. This chain's CDR3 is CACDTLGDMTAQLFF. The CDR3 DNA is TGTGCCTGTGACACACTGGGGGATATGACTGCACAACTCTTCTTT.

The sample holds a few counts of this clone. The CDR3 loop is CALGDPSYWGIRTDKLIF. The CDR3 region has the DNA TGTGCTCTTGGGGACCCTTCCTACTGGGGGATACGCACCGATAAACTCATCTTT. This sequence joins TRDV1 and TRDJ1; TRDD3 matches at 13 bases. Germline values: CDR1 TSWWSYY, CDR2 QGS. This CDR3 comprises 18 residues. V lost 3 bases, J lost 1 base, and 8 bases stayed unmatched.

This clone came up a few times. The translation of this DNA and the TCRdb protein of a much larger clone differ at residue 7, probably owing to a read error; the protein shown here is translated from the DNA. The rearrangement uses TRDV2 and TRDJ3; TRDD3 might be the D (5 bases). Trimming took off 1 base at V and 1 base at J, with 7 bases between the two ends. The CDR3 extends over 16 amino acids. CDR1 is GEAIGNYY and CDR2 is EKD in the germline V gene. The CDR3 region is CACDTWGSWDTRQMFF. In DNA, the CDR3 is TGTGCCTGTGACACGTGGGGTTCCTGGGACACCCGACAGATGTTTTTC.

As regards this clone: A single base is all that separates this from a far larger clone, so a read error is likely. The chain uses TRDV2 and TRDJ1; D not resolved. This CDR3 is 13 amino acids long. Per germline, CDR1 GEAIGNYY and CDR2 EKD. The CDR3 reads CACDTWDTDKPIF. In DNA, the CDR3 is TGTGCCTGTGACACCTGGGACACCGATAAACCCATCTTT.

This clone has more than one count but fewer than ten. Since a far larger clone is one base different, this is likely a read error. The same CDR3 also results from other DNA sequences found in this sample. The chain links TRDV2 to TRDJ2; TRDD3 aligns across 9 bases. This CDR3 spans 14 amino acids. Germline V gene lookup returns CDR1 GEAIGNYY and CDR2 EKD. CDR3 amino acids: CACDTGGLTAQLFF. CDR3 in DNA: TGCGCCTGTGACACTGGGGGATTGACAGCACAACTCTTCTTT.

This clone appeared a few times. A far bigger clonotype differs at one base, so this is likely a read error. Other DNA sequences in the same sample also yield this CDR3. The chain recombines TRDV2 with TRDJ2; tentative D call: TRDD3 (6 bases). Germline V gene data show CDR1 as GEAIGNYY and CDR2 as EKD. This CDR3 is 16 amino acids long. For the CDR3, the DNA is TGTGCCTGTGACACCGCGGGGATTACTACTACAGCGCAACTCTTCTTT. It codes for CACDTAGITTTAQLFF.

In this sample, this clone turned up a few times. A much larger clone differs from this one at a single base, so this may be a read error. Other DNA sequences in this sample translate to the same CDR3. The chain employs TRDV2 and TRDJ3; D not certain. Germline CDR1 reads GEAIGNYY; CDR2 reads EKD. The CDR3 spans 18 residues. CDR3 bases: TGTGCCTGTGGCACCGGACGGGCTAGCTCCTGGGACACCCGACAGATGTTTTTC. Translated: CACGTGRASSWDTRQMFF.

This clone was seen more than once but under ten times. The amino acid sequence in TCRdb belongs to a much larger clone and departs from this DNA's translation at residue 16, likely a sequencing read error; the sequence shown is translated from the DNA. The chain couples TRDV2 to TRDJ3; 7 positions match TRDD3. CDR1 GEAIGNYY and CDR2 EKD come from the germline V gene. This CDR3 has 18 residues. The CDR3 loop is CACDTVWGSSWDTRQVFF. DNA of the CDR3: TGTGCCTGTGACACCGTTTGGGGGAGCTCCTGGGACACCCGACAGGTGTTTTTC.

About this clone: The protein TCRdb gives is from a much larger clone and does not agree with this DNA's translation at residue 4, likely a read error; the protein shown here comes from the DNA. The chain is built from TRDV2 and TRDJ1, with 11 positions matching TRDD3. The CDR3 spans 17 residues. Germline V CDR1 and CDR2: GEAIGNYY, EKD. This CDR3 reads CACGTVGGYGYTDKLIF. DNA of the CDR3: TGTGCCTGTGGCACCGTTGGGGGATACGGGTACACCGATAAACTCATCTTT.